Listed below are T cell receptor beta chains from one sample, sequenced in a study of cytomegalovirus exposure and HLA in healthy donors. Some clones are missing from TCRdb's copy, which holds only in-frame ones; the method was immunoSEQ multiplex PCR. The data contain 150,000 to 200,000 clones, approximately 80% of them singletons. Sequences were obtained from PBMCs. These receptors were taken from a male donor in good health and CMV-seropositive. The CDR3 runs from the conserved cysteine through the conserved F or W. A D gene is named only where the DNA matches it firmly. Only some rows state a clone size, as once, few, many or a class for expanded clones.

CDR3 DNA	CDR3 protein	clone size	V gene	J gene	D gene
TGTGCCAGCAGCGCGGGGGGGCCCAATGAGCAGTTCTTC	CASSAGGPNEQFF	-	TRBV7-6	TRBJ2-1	TRBD2
TGCGCCTCTTCTCCGGCTAGCGGGGGACGGACCCAGTACTTC	CASSPASGGRTQYF	-	TRBV10-1	TRBJ2-5	TRBD2
TGTGCCAGCAGCCGAGGACAGACTGAAGAAAAACTGTTTTTT	CASSRGQTEEKLFF	-	TRBV11-2	TRBJ1-4	-
TGTGCCAGCTCACCACCGGTACGTGCGGGAAACACCATATATTTT	CASSPPVRAGNTIYF	few	TRBV18	TRBJ1-3	-
TGTGCCAGCAGTTTATTCCCAGTTCGCTATGGCTACACCTTC	CASSLFPVRYGYTF	few	TRBV27	TRBJ1-2	-
TGTGCCAGCAGTTTGGGGCAGGGAGGGCACGAGCAGTACTTC	CASSLGQGGHEQYF	once	TRBV28	TRBJ2-7	TRBD2
TGTGCCAGCGGTCGGCGGGGGGTCTATGGCTACACCTTC	CASGRRGVYGYTF	once	TRBV5-6	TRBJ1-2	-
TGTGCCAGCAGCTTATTAACTAGCGGGAGCTTCTTCTCCTACGAGCAGTACTTC	CASSLLTSGSFFSYEQYF	-	TRBV11-2	TRBJ2-7	TRBD2
TGTGCCATCGGAGGGGACGCGAACACTGAAGCTTTCTTT	CAIGGDANTEAFF	-	TRBV10-3	TRBJ1-1	-
TGTGCCTGGAGTACCGGGGGGGCAAGTAGGAACACTGAAGCTTTCTTT	CAWSTGGASRNTEAFF	-	TRBV30	TRBJ1-1	-
TGTGCCAGCAGTTACGGGACAGTTAATGAAAAACTGTTTTTT	CASSYGTVNEKLFF	-	TRBV6-5	TRBJ1-4	TRBD1
TGTGCCAGCACCCCAAGGGGGTTGGCAGGCGAGCAGTACTTC	CASTPRGLAGEQYF	-	TRBV27	TRBJ2-7	-
TGTGCCAGCTCATACGCCGGGGATCGCGCCGGGGAGCTGTTTTTT	CASSYAGDRAGELFF	few	TRBV18	TRBJ2-2	-
TGCGCCAGCAGCCAAGGAAGTTCTAGTAGCGGGAGATACAATGAGCAGTTCTTC	CASSQGSSSSGRYNEQFF	once	TRBV4-1	TRBJ2-1	TRBD2
TGTGCCAGCAGTGGACAGGGAACAGATACGCAGTATTTT	CASSGQGTDTQYF	-	TRBV6-5	TRBJ2-3	TRBD1
TGTGCCAGCACCTCAGGGACTGGGGCCAACGTCCTGACTTTC	CASTSGTGANVLTF	-	TRBV5-4	TRBJ2-6	-
TGTGCCAGCAGCTCGGCCGGGACAGGGAACGAGCAGTACTTC	CASSSAGTGNEQYF	-	TRBV11-2	TRBJ2-7	TRBD1
TGTGCCAGCAGCACCACAGGGGCTGGGGCCAACGTCCTGACTTTC	CASSTTGAGANVLTF	-	TRBV7-6	TRBJ2-6	TRBD1
TGTGCCAGCAGTCCCTCCGGGGGGGCCTGGGGCTACACCTTC	CASSPSGGAWGYTF	-	TRBV6-1	TRBJ1-2	-
TGTGCCAGCAGCCCTTCTTCCACTGAAGCTTTCTTT	CASSPSSTEAFF	-	TRBV6-1	TRBJ1-1	-
TGTGCCAGCAGCTTAACTCCTGGAGAGGAGCAGTACTTC	CASSLTPGEEQYF	-	TRBV7-7	TRBJ2-7	-
TGCGCCAGCGGGAGGCAGGGGAACACCGGGGAGCTGTTTTTT	CASGRQGNTGELFF	-	TRBV5-1	TRBJ2-2	-
TGTGCCAGCAGCCTGGGTAGCAGAGATAACTATGGCTACACCTTC	CASSLGSRDNYGYTF	-	TRBV5-4	TRBJ1-2	-
TGTGCCAGCAGCGTAGGGACAGATGTCTCCTACGAGCAGTACTTC	CASSVGTDVSYEQYF	-	TRBV9	TRBJ2-7	-
TGTGCCAGCAGCTCCCAGGACCGGACGGGGGGCTACACCTTC	CASSSQDRTGGYTF	-	TRBV7-2	TRBJ1-2	-
TGTGCCAGCAGCTTGTATGACAGAGTAAACATTCAGTACTTC	CASSLYDRVNIQYF	-	TRBV5-4	TRBJ2-4	-
TGTGCCAGCAGCGTCCGGGACATCGCCTACGAGCAGTACTTC	CASSVRDIAYEQYF	-	TRBV7-2	TRBJ2-7	-
TGTGCCAGCAGTTTAACTGACTCTGGGGCCAACGTCCTGACTTTC	CASSLTDSGANVLTF	-	TRBV6-1	TRBJ2-6	-
TGTGCCAGCAGTAGCCTATATGGCTACACCTTC	CASSSLYGYTF	few	TRBV28	TRBJ1-2	-
TGTGCCAGCAGCGTAGGACCAGGGCTCGAAGAAAAACTGTTTTTT	CASSVGPGLEEKLFF	few	TRBV9	TRBJ1-4	-
TGTGCCAGCACCGCGGGACAGGCCTACGAGCAGTACTTC	CASTAGQAYEQYF	-	TRBV6-4	TRBJ2-7	TRBD1
TGCGCCAGCAGCTTATCCGGGACAGGGATTGCTGGAAACACCATATATTTT	CASSLSGTGIAGNTIYF	-	TRBV5-1	TRBJ1-3	TRBD1